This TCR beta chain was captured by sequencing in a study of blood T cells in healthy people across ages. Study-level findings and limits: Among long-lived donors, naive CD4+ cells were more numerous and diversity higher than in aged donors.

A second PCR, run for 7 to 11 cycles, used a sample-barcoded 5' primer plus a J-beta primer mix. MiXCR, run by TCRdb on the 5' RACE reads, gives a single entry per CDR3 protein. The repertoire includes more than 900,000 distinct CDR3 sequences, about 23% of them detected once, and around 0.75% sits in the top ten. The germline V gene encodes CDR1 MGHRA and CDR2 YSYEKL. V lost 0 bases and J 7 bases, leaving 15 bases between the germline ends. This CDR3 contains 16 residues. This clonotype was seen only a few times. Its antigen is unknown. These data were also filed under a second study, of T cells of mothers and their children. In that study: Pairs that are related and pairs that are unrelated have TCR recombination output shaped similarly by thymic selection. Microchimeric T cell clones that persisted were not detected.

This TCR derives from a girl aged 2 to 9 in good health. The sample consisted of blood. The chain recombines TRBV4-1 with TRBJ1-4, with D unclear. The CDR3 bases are TGCGCCAGCAGCCAAGAGTTCGGCATTAAGAGTGAAAAACTGTTTTTT. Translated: CASSQEFGIKSEKLFF.